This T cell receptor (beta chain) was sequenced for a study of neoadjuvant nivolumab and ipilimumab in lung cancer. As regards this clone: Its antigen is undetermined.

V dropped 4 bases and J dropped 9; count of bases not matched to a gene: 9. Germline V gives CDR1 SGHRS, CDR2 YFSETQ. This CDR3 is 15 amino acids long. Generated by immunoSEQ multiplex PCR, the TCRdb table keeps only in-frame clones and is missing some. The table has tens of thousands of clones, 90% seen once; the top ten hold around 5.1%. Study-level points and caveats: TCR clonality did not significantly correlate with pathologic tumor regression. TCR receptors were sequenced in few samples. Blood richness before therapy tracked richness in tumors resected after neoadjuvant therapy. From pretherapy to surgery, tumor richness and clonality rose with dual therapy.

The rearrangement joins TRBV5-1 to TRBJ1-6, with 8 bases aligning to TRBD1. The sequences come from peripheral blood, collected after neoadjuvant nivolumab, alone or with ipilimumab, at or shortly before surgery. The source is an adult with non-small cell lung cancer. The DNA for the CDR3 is TGCGCCAGCAGCCCCGGACAGGGAAGTGGTTCACCCCTCCACTTT. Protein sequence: CASSPGQGSGSPLHF.